Following are 25 T cell receptor beta chains from one sample sequenced in a study of T cell responses to AZD1222 COVID-19 vaccine. The protocol was immunoSEQ multiplex PCR, while the TCRdb copy is restricted to in-frame clones and leaves out a portion. The sample has around 100,000 clones; almost 90% are singletons. The material sequenced was peripheral blood, taken on day 0 of AZD1222 vaccination. All receptors come from an adult in good health.

The chain couples TRBV9 to TRBJ2-7; 8 positions match TRBD1. Germline V gene data show CDR1 as SGDLS and CDR2 as YYNGEE. With V trimmed by 4 bases and J by 2 bases, 5 bases remained unmatched. The CDR3 loop spans 14 amino acids. The CDR3: CASSTTGEPYEQYF. The CDR3 nucleotides are TGTGCCAGCAGCACGACAGGGGAGCCCTACGAGCAGTACTTC.

The genes are TRBV7-2 and TRBJ2-1; 11 nucleotides match TRBD2. This CDR3 has 16 amino acids. J gave up 5 bases and V 5 bases, and 8 bases lay outside the gene matches. Germline V gene data show CDR1 as SGHTA and CDR2 as FQGNSA. The CDR3 nucleotides read TGTGCCAGCAGCACCACCGGGACTAGCGGAAACAATGAGCAGTTCTTC. It encodes CASSTTGTSGNNEQFF.

This chain links TRBV2 with TRBJ2-5; D may be TRBD1 or TRBD2 (6 bases each). The CDR3 runs to 11 residues. CDR1 is SNHLY, CDR2 FYNNEI, per germline. Trimming took 8 bases from V and 5 from J, leaving 9 bases between them. This CDR3 reads CASRRGETQYF. In DNA, the CDR3 is TGTGCCAGCCGGAGGGGGGAGACCCAGTACTTC.

This clone appeared a single time. The V gene is TRBV7-8, the J gene TRBJ1-1; no firm D call. Per germline, CDR1 SGHVS and CDR2 FQNEAQ. The CDR3 is 12 residues long. Trimming left V 1 base short and J 7 bases short, with 7 bases between. The CDR3 sequence is CASSLGSREAFF. The CDR3 bases are TGTGCCAGCAGCTTAGGGTCGCGTGAAGCTTTCTTT.

CDR3 region: CASSQDWYTGELFF. The CDR3 bases are TGCGCCAGCAGCCAAGATTGGTACACCGGGGAGCTGTTTTTT. The gene calls are TRBV4-3 and TRBJ2-2; D remains unclear. The ends were cut back, 0 bases at V and 3 bases at J, with 5 bases in the middle. Germline V gives CDR1 LGHNA, CDR2 YSLEER. The CDR3 is made up of 14 amino acids.

V gene TRBV19 combines with J gene TRBJ2-2; D remains unclear. Deletions cut 8 bases from V and 6 bases from J, with 7 bases between. The V gene's germline CDR1 is LNHDA and CDR2 SQIVND (reference sequence). CDR3 length equals 11 residues. The CDR3 DNA reads as TGTGCCAGTCGACAATCCGGGGAGCTGTTTTTT. Its protein product is CASRQSGELFF.

V gene TRBV27 combines with J gene TRBJ1-5, with D perhaps matching TRBD1 (5 bases). The ends were cut back, 8 bases at V and 2 bases at J, with 16 bases in the middle. This CDR3 has 15 amino acids. CDR1 and CDR2 from the germline V gene are MNHEY and SMNVEV (reference sequence). CDR3 amino acids: CASRGVGAGNQPQHF. CDR3 nucleotide sequence: TGTGCCAGCCGGGGGGTAGGGGCGGGCAATCAGCCCCAGCATTTT.

This chain connects TRBV2 to TRBJ1-1, with D possibly TRBD1 on 5 matching bases. This CDR3 region has 14 residues. CDR1 is SNHLY, CDR2 FYNNEI, per germline. V lost 7 bases to trimming and J lost 5 bases, with 17 bases between them. CDR3 bases: TGTGCCAGCACCAGGACATCTGAGGGGACTGAAGCTTTCTTT. It translates to CASTRTSEGTEAFF.

The rearrangement links TRBV11-2 to TRBJ2-5; 7 bases are a match to TRBD2. Germline CDR1 SGHAT, CDR2 FQNNGV. CDR3 length equals 16 residues. V shed 7 bases, J shed 1 base, and the junction held 12 bases outside the gene matches. The CDR3 DNA reads TGTGCCAGCACCGGGGGGAGGGCTAGCCTCCAAGAGACCCAGTACTTC. Protein sequence: CASTGGRASLQETQYF.

This sequence joins TRBV7-2 and TRBJ1-1; the D is unclear. The CDR3 extends over 12 amino acids. V was shortened by 6 bases and J by 4 bases, with 9 bases between the two germline ends. Germline CDR1 SGHTA, CDR2 FQGNSA. CDR3 nucleotide sequence: TGTGCCAGCAGACATTCTTTCACTGAAGCTTTCTTT. Translation: CASRHSFTEAFF.

V is TRBV5-4 and J is TRBJ1-1; 9 nucleotides agree with TRBD1. J lost 5 bases, V lost 2 bases, and 7 bases had no gene match. CDR3 length equals 15 residues. The V gene's germline CDR1 is SGHNT and CDR2 YYREEE (reference sequence). The CDR3 loop is CASSFGGTGRTEAFF. The CDR3 DNA reads as TGTGCCAGCAGCTTTGGGGGGACAGGGCGGACTGAAGCTTTCTTT.

V and J are TRBV5-5 and TRBJ1-4, with D possibly matching TRBD1 (5 bases). The germline V and J ends were trimmed by 5 bases and 5 bases, with 16 bases remaining between them. Germline CDR1 and CDR2: SGHKS and YYEKEE (reference sequence). This CDR3 has 15 residues. The CDR3: CASRPLGTGNEKLFF. The DNA for the CDR3 is TGTGCCAGCAGACCTCTAGGGACGGGGAATGAAAAACTGTTTTTT.

The chain carries TRBV19 and TRBJ2-1; 7 nucleotides agree with TRBD2. This CDR3 has 14 amino acids. V lost 0 bases to trimming and J lost 13 bases; unmatched junction nucleotides: 9. The germline CDR1 and CDR2 sequences are LNHDA and SQIVND (reference sequence). The CDR3, as DNA: TGTGCCAGTAGTATAGATCCCACTGAAGCGGGACAGTTCTTC. Translated, it gives CASSIDPTEAGQFF.

The V and J genes are TRBV6-5 and TRBJ2-6; the D is unclear. Germline lookup yields CDR1 MNHEY and CDR2 SVGAGI. The V end was cut by 6 bases, the J end by 2 bases, with 11 bases between. The CDR3 extends over 15 amino acids. The CDR3 DNA sequence: TGTGCCAGCAGAACTCATTCAACTGGGGCCAACGTCCTGACTTTC. This gives the protein CASRTHSTGANVLTF.

This clone was picked up one time. This chain connects TRBV2 to TRBJ2-5; D uncertain. Trimming took off 8 bases at V and 1 base at J, with 5 bases between the two ends. Germline V gene lookup returns CDR1 SNHLY and CDR2 FYNNEI. The CDR3 length is 11 residues. The CDR3 spells CASGSQETQYF. The CDR3 coding sequence is TGTGCCAGCGGAAGCCAAGAGACCCAGTACTTC.

The chain has TRBV7-2 and TRBJ1-6, with a weak D call TRBD1 (6 bases). The CDR3 length is 16 residues. Trimming left V 4 bases short and J 5 bases short, with 15 bases between. From germline, CDR1 is SGHTA and CDR2 FQGNSA. The chain's CDR3 is CASSSGHRDDNSPLHF. For the CDR3, the DNA is TGTGCCAGCAGCTCAGGTCACAGGGACGATAATTCACCCCTCCACTTT.

The rearrangement joins TRBV5-1 to TRBJ2-5; D gene uncertain. This CDR3 contains 12 residues. Trimming left V 1 base short and J 5 bases short, with 6 bases between. Looked up from germline, CDR1 is SGHRS and CDR2 is YFSETQ. CDR3 protein: CASSLSEETQYF. In nucleotides, the CDR3 is TGCGCCAGCAGCTTGTCGGAGGAGACCCAGTACTTC.

This rearrangement joins TRBV25-1 to TRBJ1-4, with unresolved D. Germline V lookup: CDR1 MGHDK, CDR2 SYGVNS. The V end lost 1 base, the J end lost 3 bases, and 9 bases lay between the germline ends. CDR3 length: 15 residues. The CDR3 bases are TGTGCCAGCAGTGAATCCAGGTCGTCTAATGAAAAACTGTTTTTT. Translation: CASSESRSSNEKLFF. Supplemented by reference TRBV25-1 and TRBJ1-4, the full variable domain reads EADIYQTPRYLVIGTGKKITLECSQTMGHDKMYWYQQDPGMELHLIHYSYGVNSTEKGDLSSESTVSRIRTEHFPLTLESARPSHTSQYLCASSESRSSNEKLFFGSGTQLSVL.

The V gene is TRBV6-5, the J gene TRBJ2-7; maybe TRBD2 (6 bases). The CDR3 has 13 residues. Deletions cut 8 bases from V and 4 bases from J, with 15 bases between. Germline V gene sequence: CDR1 MNHEY, CDR2 SVGAGI. The CDR3, as DNA: TGTGCCAGCGGTCTAGCCGGGGGTTACGAGCAGTACTTC. Translated, it gives CASGLAGGYEQYF.

This clone appeared many times. This sequence joins TRBV11-2 and TRBJ2-1; TRBD2 agrees at 10 bases. The CDR3 has 15 residues. V gave up 6 bases and J gave up 10 bases; unmatched junction bases: 12. Germline values: CDR1 SGHAT, CDR2 FQNNGV. The CDR3: CASRRSGGEAKEQFF. In DNA, the CDR3 is TGTGCCAGCAGGAGGAGCGGGGGGGAAGCGAAGGAGCAGTTCTTC.

V is TRBV11-3 and J is TRBJ2-2, with 16 bases matching TRBD2. Trimming at V came to 5 bases and at J to 6 bases, leaving 15 bases not matched to a gene. Looked up from germline, CDR1 is SGHNT and CDR2 is YENEEA. The CDR3 extends over 20 amino acids. The CDR3 protein is CASSPPAGLAGGPWSGELFF. As DNA, the CDR3 is TGTGCCAGCAGCCCACCCGCGGGACTAGCGGGGGGGCCTTGGTCCGGGGAGCTGTTTTTT.

The chain uses TRBV10-3 and TRBJ2-1, with D perhaps being TRBD1 or TRBD2 (5 bases each). V lost 4 bases to trimming and J lost 10 bases, with 11 bases between them. CDR1 is ENHRY, CDR2 SYGVKD, per germline. The length of the CDR3 is 12 residues. CDR3 protein: CAISGGSHEQFF. The DNA for the CDR3 is TGTGCCATCAGTGGGGGGTCCCACGAGCAGTTCTTC.

The chain carries TRBV7-9 and TRBJ1-6; D remains ambiguous. Germline V gene lookup returns CDR1 SEHNR and CDR2 FQNEAQ (reference sequence). The CDR3 contains 19 residues. V gave up 4 bases and J gave up 2 bases, with 21 bases separating them. The CDR3 nucleotides read TGTGCCAGCAGCTCCCTCCCCCGGGCGGGCGGCGCCTATAATTCACCCCTCCACTTT. Its protein is CASSSLPRAGGAYNSPLHF.

This chain joins TRBV19 and TRBJ1-4; D is undetermined. Per the germline V gene, CDR1 is LNHDA and CDR2 is SQIVND (reference sequence). CDR3 length: 13 residues. With 4 bases removed from V and 6 bases from J, the gap between germline ends came to 9 bases. CDR3 loop: CASSSPSYEKLFF. CDR3 bases: TGTGCCAGTAGTAGCCCCTCCTATGAAAAACTGTTTTTT. The full variable domain, in which reference TRBV19 and TRBJ1-4 provide the parts outside the CDR3, is DGGITQSPKYLFRKEGQNVTLSCEQNLNHDAMYWYRQDPGQGLRLIYYSQIVNDFQKGDIAEGYSVSREKKESFPLTVTSAQKNPTAFYLCASSSPSYEKLFFGSGTQLSVL.

This clone was recorded once. This chain joins TRBV6-2 or TRBV6-3 and TRBJ2-2; D call uncertain. CDR1 is MNHEY and CDR2 is SVGEGT in the germline V gene. Trimming shortened V by 2 bases and J by 0 bases, and 4 bases separated the two germline ends. The CDR3 runs 14 residues. CDR3 sequence reads: CASSYHANTGELFF. The DNA of the CDR3 is TGTGCCAGCAGTTACCACGCGAACACCGGGGAGCTGTTTTTT.